This passage covers 13 T cell receptor beta chains from one sample sequenced in a study of cytomegalovirus exposure and HLA in healthy donors. The PCR had 60 Vbeta and 13 Jbeta primers. The data were produced by immunoSEQ multiplex PCR, yet TCRdb's version contains in-frame clones alone and is incomplete. The sample lists about 140,000 clones; roughly 80% were seen once. The sample comprised PBMCs. These receptors originate from a man younger than 30 in good health and CMV-seronegative.

The rearrangement joins TRBV5-1 to TRBJ1-6; 8 nucleotides line up with TRBD1. V gave up 4 bases and J gave up 10 bases; unmatched junction bases: 7. This CDR3 region has 14 residues. Per germline, CDR1 SGHRS and CDR2 YFSETQ. CDR3 bases: TGCGCCAGCAGCCCCGGACAGGGAGGCTCACCCCTCCACTTT. Translating gives CASSPGQGGSPLHF.

The V call is TRBV18, the J call TRBJ2-7, with 8 bases matching TRBD1. Looked up from germline, CDR1 is KGHSH and CDR2 is LQKENI. Trimming removed 5 bases from V and 2 bases from J; junction bases left unmatched: 8. The CDR3 extends over 15 amino acids. The CDR3 loop reads CASSNGQGFTYEQYF. CDR3 sequence (DNA): TGTGCCAGCTCAAACGGACAGGGATTTACCTACGAGCAGTACTTC. The variable domain in full, completed from reference TRBV18 and TRBJ2-7, reads NAGVMQNPRHLVRRRGQEARLRCSPMKGHSHVYWYRQLPEEGLKFMVYLQKENIIDESGMPKERFSAEFPKEGPSILRIQQVVRGDSAAYFCASSNGQGFTYEQYFGPGTRLTVT.

The genes are TRBV9 and TRBJ1-4, with D unresolved. Germline V lookup: CDR1 SGDLS, CDR2 YYNGEE. The CDR3 extends over 13 amino acids. The V gene lost 2 bases and the J gene lost 8 bases, with 10 bases spanning the gap. CDR3: CASSVTGGEKLFF. The CDR3 DNA is TGTGCCAGCAGCGTCACGGGAGGGGAAAAACTGTTTTTT. Using reference TRBV9 and TRBJ1-4 for the parts outside the CDR3, the full variable domain is DSGVTQTPKHLITATGQRVTLRCSPRSGDLSVYWYQQSLDQGLQFLIQYYNGEERAKGNILERFSAQQFPDLHSELNLSSLELGDSALYFCASSVTGGEKLFFGSGTQLSVL.

This chain uses TRBV11-2 with TRBJ1-2, with D perhaps TRBD1 (5 bases). CDR3 length: 13 amino acids. CDR1 and CDR2 from the germline V gene are SGHAT and FQNNGV. Trimming removed 5 bases at V and 5 bases at J, with 12 bases between. Here the CDR3 DNA reads TGTGCCAGCAGCCCATTCAGGGCGTATGGCTACACCTTC. Residues: CASSPFRAYGYTF.

J is TRBJ1-2 and V is TRBV18; unclear D gene. The CDR3 is 14 amino acids. V was shortened by 3 bases and J by 2 bases, with 10 bases between the two germline ends. Germline assignment: CDR1 KGHSH and CDR2 LQKENI. CDR3 loop: CASSPGRANYGYTF. The CDR3 DNA reads TGTGCCAGCTCACCCGGGCGGGCCAACTATGGCTACACCTTC.

V and J are TRBV2 and TRBJ2-2, with 8 bases lining up with TRBD1. There are 13 residues in the CDR3. Germline V lookup: CDR1 SNHLY, CDR2 FYNNEI. V dropped 8 bases and J dropped 1; count of bases not matched to a gene: 0. The CDR3 region is CASGTGNTGELFF. The DNA for the CDR3 is TGTGCCAGCGGGACAGGGAACACCGGGGAGCTGTTTTTT.

V and J are TRBV6-1 and TRBJ1-1; 7 nucleotides agree with TRBD1. The length of the CDR3 is 17 residues. Germline CDR1 MNHNS, CDR2 SASEGT. V lost 4 bases to trimming and J lost 0 bases; unmatched junction nucleotides: 11. CDR3 DNA sequence: TGTGCCAGCAGTGCCATGACAGGGTCTTTTATGAACACTGAAGCTTTCTTT. Its protein product is CASSAMTGSFMNTEAFF.

This chain uses TRBV4-3 with TRBJ1-4, with TRBD1 as a possible D gene (5 bases). Germline CDR1 is LGHNA and CDR2 is YSLEER. V was trimmed by 0 bases and J by 7 bases, leaving 12 bases between them. The CDR3 totals 15 residues. In DNA, the CDR3 is TGCGCCAGCAGCCAAGATTCAGGGAGGGGTGAAAAACTGTTTTTT. It codes for CASSQDSGRGEKLFF.

This rearrangement joins TRBV19 to TRBJ2-2; perhaps TRBD1 as D (6 bases). CDR1 and CDR2 (germline): LNHDA, SQIVND (reference sequence). The CDR3 length is 14 residues. V lost 1 base to trimming and J lost 3 bases, with 6 bases between them. In DNA form, the CDR3 reads TGTGCCAGTAGTATAGGACAGGACACCGGGGAGCTGTTTTTT. It is translated as CASSIGQDTGELFF.

The chain is built from TRBV7-9 and TRBJ1-2; no clear D gene. This CDR3 comprises 14 residues. The germline V gene has CDR1 SEHNR and CDR2 FQNEAQ (reference sequence). With 1 base removed from V and 4 bases from J, the gap between germline ends came to 10 bases. CDR3 loop: CASSLVGRGYGYTF. In DNA, the CDR3 is TGTGCCAGCAGCTTAGTTGGGAGAGGCTATGGCTACACCTTC.

The rearrangement joins TRBV18 to TRBJ1-2, with TRBD1 as a possible D gene (6 bases). CDR1 and CDR2 (germline): KGHSH, LQKENI. This CDR3 contains 15 residues. With 6 bases removed from V and 6 bases from J, the gap between germline ends came to 20 bases. In DNA, the CDR3 is TGTGCCAGCTCGCCGGGACAAGGGAAAGGGCATGGCTACACCTTC. Translating gives CASSPGQGKGHGYTF.

The V call is TRBV18, the J call TRBJ1-4; no firm D call. V lost 3 bases and J 8 bases, leaving 10 bases between the germline ends. The CDR3 has 13 residues. Germline-derived CDR1 and CDR2 are KGHSH and LQKENI. Here the CDR3 DNA reads TGTGCCAGCTCACCCCACACACAAGAAAAACTGTTTTTT. This translates into CASSPHTQEKLFF.

This CDR3 is CASSFGQGYGYTF. The CDR3 bases are TGCGCCAGCAGCTTTGGACAGGGGTATGGCTACACCTTC. V is TRBV5-1 and J is TRBJ1-2; 9 bases align to TRBD1. The CDR3 has 13 amino acids. J was trimmed by 5 bases and V by 2 bases; bases with no gene match: 1. Looked up from germline, CDR1 is SGHRS and CDR2 is YFSETQ.